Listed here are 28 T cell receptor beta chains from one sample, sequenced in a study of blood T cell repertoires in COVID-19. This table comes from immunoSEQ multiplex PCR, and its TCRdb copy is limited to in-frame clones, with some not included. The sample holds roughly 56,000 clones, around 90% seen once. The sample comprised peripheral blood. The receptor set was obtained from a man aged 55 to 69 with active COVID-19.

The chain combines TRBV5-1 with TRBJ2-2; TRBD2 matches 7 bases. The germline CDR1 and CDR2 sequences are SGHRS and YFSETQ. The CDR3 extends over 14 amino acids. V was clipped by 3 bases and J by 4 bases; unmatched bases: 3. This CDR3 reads CASSSGRATGELFF. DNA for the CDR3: TGCGCCAGCAGCTCTGGGAGGGCCACCGGGGAGCTGTTTTTT.

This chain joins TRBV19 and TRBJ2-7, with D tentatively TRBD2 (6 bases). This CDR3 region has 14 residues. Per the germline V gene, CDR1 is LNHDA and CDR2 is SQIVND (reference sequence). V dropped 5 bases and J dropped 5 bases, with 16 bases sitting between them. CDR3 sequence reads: CASSPQMEGNEQYF. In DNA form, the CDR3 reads TGTGCCAGTAGTCCTCAGATGGAGGGCAACGAGCAGTACTTC.

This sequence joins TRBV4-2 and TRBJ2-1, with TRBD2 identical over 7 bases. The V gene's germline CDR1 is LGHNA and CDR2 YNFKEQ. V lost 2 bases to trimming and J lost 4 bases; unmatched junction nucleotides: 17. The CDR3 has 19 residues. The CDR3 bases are TGTGCCAGCAGCCAATCTGGCGCCTTTACCTGGGGGGGATACAATGAGCAGTTCTTC. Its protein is CASSQSGAFTWGGYNEQFF.

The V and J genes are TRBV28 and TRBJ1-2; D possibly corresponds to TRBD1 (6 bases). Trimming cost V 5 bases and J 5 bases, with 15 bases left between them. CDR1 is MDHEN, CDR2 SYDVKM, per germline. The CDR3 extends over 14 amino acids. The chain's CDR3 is CASSPLPGTYGYTF. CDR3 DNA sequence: TGTGCCAGCAGTCCTCTACCAGGGACATATGGCTACACCTTC.

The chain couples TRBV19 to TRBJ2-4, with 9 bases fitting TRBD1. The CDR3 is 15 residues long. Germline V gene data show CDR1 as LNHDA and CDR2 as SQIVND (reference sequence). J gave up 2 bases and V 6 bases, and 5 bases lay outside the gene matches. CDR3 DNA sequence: TGTGCCAGTAGGAGGACAGGGGAAACCAAAAACATTCAGTACTTC. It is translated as CASRRTGETKNIQYF.

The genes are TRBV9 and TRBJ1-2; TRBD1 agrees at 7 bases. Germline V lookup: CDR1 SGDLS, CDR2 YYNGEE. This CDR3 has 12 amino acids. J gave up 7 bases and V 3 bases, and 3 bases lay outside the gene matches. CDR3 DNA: TGTGCCAGCAGCGCAAACAGGGGTGGCTACACCTTC. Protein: CASSANRGGYTF. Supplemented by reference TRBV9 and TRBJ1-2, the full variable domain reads DSGVTQTPKHLITATGQRVTLRCSPRSGDLSVYWYQQSLDQGLQFLIQYYNGEERAKGNILERFSAQQFPDLHSELNLSSLELGDSALYFCASSANRGGYTFGSGTRLTVV.

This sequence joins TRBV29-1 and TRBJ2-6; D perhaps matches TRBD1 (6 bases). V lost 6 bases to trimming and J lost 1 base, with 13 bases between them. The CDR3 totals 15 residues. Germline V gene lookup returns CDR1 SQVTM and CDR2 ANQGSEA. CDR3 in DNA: TGCAGCGTCGGGACAAGCCAATCTGGGGCCAACGTCCTGACTTTC. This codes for CSVGTSQSGANVLTF.

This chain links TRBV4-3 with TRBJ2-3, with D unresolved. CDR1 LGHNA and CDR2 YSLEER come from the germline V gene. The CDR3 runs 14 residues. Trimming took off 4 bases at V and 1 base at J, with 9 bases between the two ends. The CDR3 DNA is TGCGCCAGCAGCCGGTCAACGGGCACAGATACGCAGTATTTT. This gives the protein CASSRSTGTDTQYF.

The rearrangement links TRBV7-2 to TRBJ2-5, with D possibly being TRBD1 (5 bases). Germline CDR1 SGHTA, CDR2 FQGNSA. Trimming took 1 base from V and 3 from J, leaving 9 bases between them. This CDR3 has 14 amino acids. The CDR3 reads CASSLGGREETQYF. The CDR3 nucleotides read TGTGCCAGCAGCTTAGGCGGCAGGGAAGAGACCCAGTACTTC.

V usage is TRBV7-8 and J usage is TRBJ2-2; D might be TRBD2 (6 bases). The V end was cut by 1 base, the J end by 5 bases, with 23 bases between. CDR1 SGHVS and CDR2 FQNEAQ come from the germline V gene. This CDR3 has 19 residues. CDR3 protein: CASSLGGGQGLLLTGELFF. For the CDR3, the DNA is TGTGCCAGCAGCTTAGGGGGTGGTCAGGGACTCCTTTTAACCGGGGAGCTGTTTTTT. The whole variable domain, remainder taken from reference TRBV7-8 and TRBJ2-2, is GAGVSQSPRYKVAKRGQDVALRCDPISGHVSLFWYQQALGQGPEFLTYFQNEAQLDKSGLPSDRFFAERPEGSVSTLKIQRTQQEDSAVYLCASSLGGGQGLLLTGELFFGEGSRLTVL.

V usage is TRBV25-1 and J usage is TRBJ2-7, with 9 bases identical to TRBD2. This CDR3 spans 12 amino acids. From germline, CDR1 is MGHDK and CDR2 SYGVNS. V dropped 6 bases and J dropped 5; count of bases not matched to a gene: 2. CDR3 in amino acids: CASRGTSHEQYF. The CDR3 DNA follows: TGTGCCAGCAGGGGGACTAGCCACGAGCAGTACTTC.

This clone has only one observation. The CDR3 region is CASRYTESEETQYF. The CDR3 DNA reads as TGTGCCAGCAGGTACACGGAGAGCGAAGAGACCCAGTACTTC. This rearrangement joins TRBV2 to TRBJ2-5; D ambiguous. From germline, CDR1 is SNHLY and CDR2 FYNNEI. The V and J ends lost 6 bases and 3 bases respectively, with 14 bases between them. This CDR3 region has 14 residues.

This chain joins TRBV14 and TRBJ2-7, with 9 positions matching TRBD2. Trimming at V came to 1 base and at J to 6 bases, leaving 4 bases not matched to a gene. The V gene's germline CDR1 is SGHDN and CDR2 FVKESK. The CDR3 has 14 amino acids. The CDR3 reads CASSQGGGAREQYF. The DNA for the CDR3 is TGTGCCAGCAGCCAAGGCGGGGGGGCCCGCGAGCAGTACTTC.

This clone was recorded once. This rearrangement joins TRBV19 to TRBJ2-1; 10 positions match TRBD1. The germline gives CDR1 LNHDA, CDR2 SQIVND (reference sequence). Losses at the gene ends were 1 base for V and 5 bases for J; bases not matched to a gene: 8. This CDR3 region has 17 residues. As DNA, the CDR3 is TGTGCCAGTAGTATAGGGGACAGGGGACCCCACAACAATGAGCAGTTCTTC. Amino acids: CASSIGDRGPHNNEQFF. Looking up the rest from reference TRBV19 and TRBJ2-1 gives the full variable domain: DGGITQSPKYLFRKEGQNVTLSCEQNLNHDAMYWYRQDPGQGLRLIYYSQIVNDFQKGDIAEGYSVSREKKESFPLTVTSAQKNPTAFYLCASSIGDRGPHNNEQFFGPGTRLTVL.

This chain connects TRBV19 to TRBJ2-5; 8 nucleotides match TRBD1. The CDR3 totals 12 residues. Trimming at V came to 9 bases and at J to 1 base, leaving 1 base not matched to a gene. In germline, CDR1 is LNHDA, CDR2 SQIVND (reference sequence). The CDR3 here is CASGTGQETQYF. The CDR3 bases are TGTGCCAGCGGGACAGGCCAAGAGACCCAGTACTTC.

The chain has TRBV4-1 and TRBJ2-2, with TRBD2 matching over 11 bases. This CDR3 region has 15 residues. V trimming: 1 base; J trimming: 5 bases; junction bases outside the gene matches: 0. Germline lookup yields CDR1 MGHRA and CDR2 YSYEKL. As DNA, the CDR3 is TGCGCCAGCAGCCAAGGGACTAGCGGGACCGGGGAGCTGTTTTTT. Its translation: CASSQGTSGTGELFF.

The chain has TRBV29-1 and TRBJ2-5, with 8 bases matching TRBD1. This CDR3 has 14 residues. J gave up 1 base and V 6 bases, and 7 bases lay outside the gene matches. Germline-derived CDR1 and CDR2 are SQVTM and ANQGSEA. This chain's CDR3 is CSVQGETSQETQYF. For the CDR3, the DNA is TGCAGCGTACAGGGGGAAACTAGCCAAGAGACCCAGTACTTC.

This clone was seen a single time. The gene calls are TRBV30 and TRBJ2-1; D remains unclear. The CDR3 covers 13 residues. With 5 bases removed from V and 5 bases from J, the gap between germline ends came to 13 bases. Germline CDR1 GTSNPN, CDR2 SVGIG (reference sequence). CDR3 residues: CAWGIHPDNEQFF. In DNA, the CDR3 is TGTGCCTGGGGGATCCACCCGGACAATGAGCAGTTCTTC.

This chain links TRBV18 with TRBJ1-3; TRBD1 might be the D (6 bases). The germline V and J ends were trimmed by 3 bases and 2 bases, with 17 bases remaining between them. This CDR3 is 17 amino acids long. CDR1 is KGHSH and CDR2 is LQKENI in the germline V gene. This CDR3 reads CASSPPQGRLAGNTIYF. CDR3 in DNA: TGTGCCAGCTCACCGCCACAGGGAAGGTTGGCTGGAAACACCATATATTTT.

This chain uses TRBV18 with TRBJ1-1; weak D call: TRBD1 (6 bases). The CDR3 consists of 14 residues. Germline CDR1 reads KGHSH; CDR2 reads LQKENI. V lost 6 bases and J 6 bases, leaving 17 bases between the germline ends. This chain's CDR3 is CASSFEGAGAEAFF. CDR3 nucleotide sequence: TGTGCCAGCTCCTTTGAAGGGGCAGGGGCTGAAGCTTTCTTT.

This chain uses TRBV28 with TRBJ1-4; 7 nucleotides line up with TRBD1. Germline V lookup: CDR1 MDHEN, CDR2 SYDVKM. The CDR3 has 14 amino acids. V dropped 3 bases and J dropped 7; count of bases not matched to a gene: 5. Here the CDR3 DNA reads TGTGCCAGCAGTTTCAGACAGGGCGGTGAAAAACTGTTTTTT. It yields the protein CASSFRQGGEKLFF.

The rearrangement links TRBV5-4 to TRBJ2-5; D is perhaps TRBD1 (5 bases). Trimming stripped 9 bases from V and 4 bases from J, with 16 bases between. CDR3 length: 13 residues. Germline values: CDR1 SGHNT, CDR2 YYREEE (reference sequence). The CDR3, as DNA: TGTGCCACGACAATGGTGGGGCGAGAGACCCAGTACTTC. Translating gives CATTMVGRETQYF.

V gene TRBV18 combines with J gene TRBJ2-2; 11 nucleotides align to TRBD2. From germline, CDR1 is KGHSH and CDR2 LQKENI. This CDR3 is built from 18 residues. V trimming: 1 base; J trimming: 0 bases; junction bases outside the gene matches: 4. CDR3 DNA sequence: TGTGCCAGCTCACCACTAGCGGGGGGGCCCCCGAACACCGGGGAGCTGTTTTTT. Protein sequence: CASSPLAGGPPNTGELFF.

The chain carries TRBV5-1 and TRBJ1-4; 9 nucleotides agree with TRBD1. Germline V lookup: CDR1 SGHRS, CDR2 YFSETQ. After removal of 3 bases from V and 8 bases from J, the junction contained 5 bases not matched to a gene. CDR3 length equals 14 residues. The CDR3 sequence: CASSWTGDGEKLFF. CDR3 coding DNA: TGCGCCAGCAGCTGGACAGGGGACGGGGAAAAACTGTTTTTT.

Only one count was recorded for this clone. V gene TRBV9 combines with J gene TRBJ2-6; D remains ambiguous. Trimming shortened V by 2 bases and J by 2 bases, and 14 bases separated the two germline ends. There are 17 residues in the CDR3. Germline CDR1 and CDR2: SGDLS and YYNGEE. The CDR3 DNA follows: TGTGCCAGCAGCGTTCCCGCGAGTTTCCCTGGGGCCAACGTCCTGACTTTC. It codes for CASSVPASFPGANVLTF. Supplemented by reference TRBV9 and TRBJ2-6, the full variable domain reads DSGVTQTPKHLITATGQRVTLRCSPRSGDLSVYWYQQSLDQGLQFLIQYYNGEERAKGNILERFSAQQFPDLHSELNLSSLELGDSALYFCASSVPASFPGANVLTFGAGSRLTVL.

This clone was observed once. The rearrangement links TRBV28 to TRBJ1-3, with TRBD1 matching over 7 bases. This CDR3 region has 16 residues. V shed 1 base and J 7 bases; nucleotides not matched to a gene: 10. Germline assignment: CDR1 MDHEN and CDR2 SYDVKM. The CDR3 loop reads CASSLLGTTGVNTIYF. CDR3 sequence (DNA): TGTGCCAGCAGTTTATTAGGGACCACAGGGGTTAACACCATATATTTT.

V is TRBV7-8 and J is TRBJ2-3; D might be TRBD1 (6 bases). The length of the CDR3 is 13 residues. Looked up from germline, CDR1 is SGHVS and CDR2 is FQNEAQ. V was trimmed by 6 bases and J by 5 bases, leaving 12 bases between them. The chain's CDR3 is CASSSDSGDTQYF. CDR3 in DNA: TGTGCCAGCAGTTCGGACAGCGGAGATACGCAGTATTTT.

The CDR3 DNA sequence: TGTGCCTGTATGGGACTAGCAGAAAACATTCAGTACTTC. Residues: CACMGLAENIQYF. The V and J genes are TRBV30 and TRBJ2-4; 9 nucleotides match TRBD2. Losses at the gene ends were 6 bases for V and 5 bases for J; bases not matched to a gene: 5. Germline assignment: CDR1 GTSNPN and CDR2 SVGIG (reference sequence). CDR3 length equals 13 residues.